This is a list of T cell receptor beta chains from one sample in a study of blood T cell repertoires in COVID-19. Using immunoSEQ multiplex PCR, the repertoire was profiled, and TCRdb retains in-frame clones only, with some absent. The repertoire holds 250,000 or so clones, with about 88% as singletons. Source material: peripheral blood. The receptors derive from a middle-aged woman who had recovered from COVID-19. Each CDR3 is given with its conserved first and last residue. Each record gives: D gene, clone size, V gene, J gene, CDR3 DNA, CDR3 protein. D genes are given only for firm matches. Not every row has a clone size; where given, it reads once, few, many or a size class.

TRBD2	.	TRBV5-1	TRBJ2-3	TGCGCCAGCAGCCCCCGGGGTAGCGGGTTCAGCACAGATACGCAGTATTTT	CASSPRGSGFSTDTQYF
.	.	TRBV19	TRBJ1-3	TGTGCCAGTAGTGGGGAGAGGAGAAACACCATATATTTT	CASSGERRNTIYF
.	once	TRBV4-3	TRBJ2-2	TGCGCCAGCAGCCAAGACTATGGCAGGACGAACACCGGGGAGCTGTTTTTT	CASSQDYGRTNTGELFF
TRBD2	.	TRBV6-2/TRBV6-3	TRBJ2-1	TGTGCCAGCAGTTCGGGAGGGCCTTGGAATGAGCAGTTCTTC	CASSSGGPWNEQFF
.	few	TRBV19	TRBJ1-1	TGTGCCAGTAGTAGGGCGGGCAGACCTACTGAAGCTTTCTTT	CASSRAGRPTEAFF
TRBD1	.	TRBV30	TRBJ1-1	TGTGCCTGGCCACAGGGGGAGGGCACTGAAGCTTTCTTT	CAWPQGEGTEAFF
.	once	TRBV30	TRBJ1-6	TGTGCCTGGAGTGTGGGGGCAGGTGTGGACACCCTCCACTTT	CAWSVGAGVDTLHF
TRBD1	.	TRBV5-4	TRBJ1-2	TGTGCCAGCAGCACAAACAGGGGCCTGTGGGGCTACACCTTC	CASSTNRGLWGYTF
TRBD1	.	TRBV6-5	TRBJ1-1	TGTGCCAGCAGTTACGGACAGGGACGGAACACTGAAGCTTTCTTT	CASSYGQGRNTEAFF
TRBD1	.	TRBV3-1/TRBV3-2	TRBJ1-1	TGTGCCAGCTCCGGGACAGCAATGGGTGCTTTCTTT	CASSGTAMGAFF
TRBD2	.	TRBV9	TRBJ2-1	TGTGCCAGCAGCGTTGGGACTAGCCTACTAAATGAGCAGTTCTTC	CASSVGTSLLNEQFF
TRBD1	once	TRBV4-1	TRBJ1-5	TGCGCCAGCAGCCAGACAGGGCCCCCTTATAGCAATCAGCCCCAGCATTTT	CASSQTGPPYSNQPQHF
.	.	TRBV19	TRBJ2-1	TGTGCCAGTAGTATGAGGGCCCCCGGGGTTGATGAGCAGTTCTTC	CASSMRAPGVDEQFF
.	.	TRBV6-5	TRBJ2-7	TGTGCCAGCAGTTACGGTGGCAGGGTCCAGAACGAGCAGTACTTC	CASSYGGRVQNEQYF
TRBD1	.	TRBV14	TRBJ1-1	TGTGCCAGCAGCCAAGACAGGGGGACCACTGAAGCTTTCTTT	CASSQDRGTTEAFF
.	.	TRBV11-3	TRBJ2-7	TGTGCCAGCAGCTCAGGAGACAGCTACGAGCAGTACTTC	CASSSGDSYEQYF
TRBD1	.	TRBV19	TRBJ1-2	TGTGCCAGTAGTCCCCGGGACAGGGAGTATGGCTACACCTTC	CASSPRDREYGYTF
TRBD2	.	TRBV7-2	TRBJ2-3	TGTGCCAGCAGCTTAAGGGGCGGGGGGGGCACAGATACGCAGTATTTT	CASSLRGGGGTDTQYF
.	.	TRBV3-1/TRBV3-2	TRBJ1-4	TGTGCCAGCAGCCAAGTCCCCGCCGGAGGTGAGTCTAATGAAAAACTGTTTTTT	CASSQVPAGGESNEKLFF
.	few	TRBV2	TRBJ1-5	TGTGCCAGCAGTGATTCGGGGTCGCACAATCAGCCCCAGCATTTT	CASSDSGSHNQPQHF
.	.	TRBV7-3	TRBJ2-1	TGTGCCAGCAGCTTAGGGCCCAGCTCCTACAATGAGCAGTTCTTC	CASSLGPSSYNEQFF
.	.	TRBV5-5	TRBJ1-2	TGTGCCAGCAGCTCCCTGGGTGCCCCGGGGTTAGGCTACACCTTC	CASSSLGAPGLGYTF
.	.	TRBV4-3	TRBJ2-5	TGCGCCAGCAGCCCGGGGTGGGTACAAGAGACCCAGTACTTC	CASSPGWVQETQYF
TRBD2	.	TRBV4-2	TRBJ2-7	TGTGCCAGCAGCCAAGTTACTAGCGACCACGAGCAGTACTTC	CASSQVTSDHEQYF